A single sample gave rise to the 6 T cell receptor beta chains below, sequenced in a study of naive and memory T cell subsets. Study outcomes and limitations: Possibly reflecting memory cells re-expressing CD45RA, a few larger clonotypes occurred in naive repertoires, especially CD8.

These receptors' targets are unknown. Two oligonucleotides, mixed equimolar, formed the beta constant-region primer covering TRBC1 and TRBC2. Four rounds of PCR amplified the ligated cDNA using nested alpha and beta constant-region primers plus SP2. TCRdb processed the UMI-ligation and nested PCR reads anew with MiXCR; each CDR3 protein has one entry. Of about 90,000 distinct CDR3 sequences detected, approximately 11% appear once; the ten largest clones hold more than 0.11%. Input material: naive CD4+ T cells from blood. The receptors were gathered from a human donor in good health.

This clonotype showed up just a few times. The CDR3 loop reads CASSLIQGELFF. The DNA for the CDR3 is TGTGCCAGCAGCTTAATTCAGGGGGAGCTGTTTTTT. This chain links TRBV7-9 with TRBJ2-2; D call uncertain. The CDR3 is 12 amino acids. The germline V gene has CDR1 SEHNR and CDR2 FQNEAQ (reference sequence). With 2 bases removed from V and 8 bases from J, the gap between germline ends came to 6 bases. The variable domain in full, with the rest retrieved from reference TRBV7-9 and TRBJ2-2, is DTGVSQNPRHKITKRGQNVTFRCDPISEHNRLYWYRQTLGQGPEFLTYFQNEAQLEKSRLLSDRFSAERPKGSFSTLEIQRTEQGDSAMYLCASSLIQGELFFGEGSRLTVL.

The chain recombines TRBV2 with TRBJ2-1; D is undetermined. Germline V CDR1 and CDR2: SNHLY, FYNNEI. V was cut by 5 bases and J by 7 bases, with 9 bases left in between. The CDR3 spans 12 residues. CDR3 amino acids: CASSRIRNEQFF. In DNA, the CDR3 is TGTGCCAGCAGTCGAATCCGAAATGAGCAGTTCTTC.

V is TRBV4-3 and J is TRBJ2-2; D not resolved. The CDR3 extends over 13 amino acids. Trimming shortened V by 4 bases and J by 7 bases, and 10 bases separated the two germline ends. Germline V CDR1 and CDR2: LGHNA, YSLEER. CDR3 loop: CASSREISGELFF. CDR3 bases: TGCGCCAGCAGCCGCGAGATTAGCGGGGAGCTGTTTTTT.

The rearrangement links TRBV27 to TRBJ2-2; 10 bases fit TRBD2. The CDR3 length is 15 residues. V lost 2 bases, J lost 6 bases, and 3 bases stayed unmatched. Germline assignment: CDR1 MNHEY and CDR2 SMNVEV (reference sequence). The CDR3 bases are TGTGCCAGCAGTTTAGCTCTAGCGGGGGCCGGGGAGCTGTTTTTT. Protein product: CASSLALAGAGELFF.

At least ten counts were recorded for this clonotype. The chain carries TRBV29-1 and TRBJ2-1; D gene unclear. The germline gives CDR1 SQVTM, CDR2 ANQGSEA. The CDR3 totals 13 residues. V was cut by 4 bases and J by 3 bases, with 10 bases left in between. Written as DNA, the CDR3 is TGCAGCGTTGGGGCCTCGGGCTACAATGAGCAGTTCTTC. Its translation is CSVGASGYNEQFF.

For this clonotype: Possible read error: a much larger clone is one base away. The genes are TRBV7-9 and TRBJ2-2; D is possibly TRBD1 or TRBD2 (5 bases each). Deletions cut 5 bases from V and 10 bases from J, with 26 bases between. The CDR3 runs to 17 residues. Germline loops: CDR1 SEHNR, CDR2 FQNEAQ (reference sequence). CDR3 amino acids: CASSIWGGLLGAEELFF. The CDR3 nucleotides read TGTGCCAGCAGCATCTGGGGCGGTCTCCTCGGGGCCGAGGAGCTGTTTTTT.